This record covers a single T cell receptor (beta chain). Its antigen remains unknown. The data were obtained in a study of somatic mutations in cytotoxic T cells in rheumatoid arthritis. Trimming removed 1 base from V and 2 bases from J; junction bases left unmatched: 5. There are 15 residues in the CDR3. Per germline, CDR1 MNHEY and CDR2 SVGAGI. TCRdb's copy holds only in-frame clones and misses some; the assay was immunoSEQ multiplex PCR. The data contain more than 10,000 clones, roughly four fifths of them singletons. Study observations and caveats: The identity of the antigens targeted by the expanded CD8+ clones remained unknown.

This chain links TRBV6-5 with TRBJ2-7; TRBD1 agrees at 7 bases. The sequence derives from a woman aged 55-69 years in good health. Sample: CD8+ T cells sorted from blood. The CDR3 is CASSYLTGTAYEQYF. CDR3 sequence (DNA): TGTGCCAGCAGTTACTTGACGGGGACAGCCTACGAGCAGTACTTC.